This T cell receptor beta chain was documented in a study of shared clonotypes between healthy human individuals. Naive CD45RA+ and memory CD45RA-negative subsets were split from CD4+ cells. Study-level findings and limits: Naive subsets generally exceeded memory subsets in estimated richness. What limited the represented genetic and exposure-history diversity was the small number of donors.

Of note for this clone: What it binds is unknown.

Germline V lookup: CDR1 SGHRS, CDR2 YFSETQ. The CDR3 loop spans 14 amino acids. Trimming took 0 bases from V and 2 from J, leaving 8 bases between them. In the original workflow: Filtering differed because ImmunoSEQ produced junction-only sequences that carried no quality scores. Method: immunoSEQ multiplex PCR; TCRdb's copy keeps in-frame clones and lacks some. The DNA was the basis for D and trimming; V, J and clone size are from that table. In the table there are more than 2 million clones, 95% of which are singletons. The TCR comes from a young man in good health. Sequencing input: naive CD4+ T cells sorted from blood. Subset given: CD45RA+ positively selected. The chain has TRBV5-1 and TRBJ2-5, with no clear D. The CDR3 DNA reads as TGCGCCAGCAGCTTGGTCGTGGAGCAAGAGACCCAGTACTTC. Translation: CASSLVVEQETQYF.